This TCR beta chain was sequenced in a study of cytomegalovirus exposure and HLA in healthy donors. 60 Vbeta and 13 Jbeta primers were used in PCR. Profiling relied on immunoSEQ multiplex PCR, and the TCRdb table lists in-frame clones only, not all of them. The data show 70,000 to 90,000 clones, 60% to 75% seen once. The length of the CDR3 is 16 residues. Losses at the gene ends were 0 bases for V and 2 bases for J; bases not matched to a gene: 5. The V gene's germline CDR1 is SGHRS and CDR2 YFSETQ. The material sequenced was PBMCs. This chain joins TRBV5-1 and TRBJ2-5; 9 nucleotides match TRBD2. This clonotype originated in a man aged 35 to 55 in good health and CMV-seropositive. CDR3 sequence: CASSLGAAGGQETQYF. CDR3 in DNA: TGCGCCAGCAGCTTGGGGGCAGCGGGGGGACAAGAGACCCAGTACTTC.